These 15 T cell receptor beta chains originate from one sample sequenced in a study of blood T cell repertoires in COVID-19. Data came from immunoSEQ multiplex PCR; TCRdb stores just in-frame clones and leaves some out. The sample has over 250,000 clones, approximately 90% seen once. What was sequenced was peripheral blood. These receptors came from a woman aged 40-49 years who had recovered from COVID-19.

V is TRBV4-3 and J is TRBJ2-1; TRBD2 might be the D (6 bases). Looked up from germline, CDR1 is LGHNA and CDR2 is YSLEER. V lost 1 base to trimming and J lost 6 bases, with 10 bases between them. The CDR3 is made up of 14 amino acids. CDR3 sequence (DNA): TGCGCCAGCAGCCAAGGACTAGGACCCAATGAGCAGTTCTTC. Its translation is CASSQGLGPNEQFF.

V usage is TRBV5-5 and J usage is TRBJ1-1, with a weak D call TRBD1 (5 bases). V lost 0 bases, J lost 10 bases, and 19 bases lay in between. Per the germline V gene, CDR1 is SGHKS and CDR2 is YYEKEE (reference sequence). The CDR3 contains 15 residues. The CDR3 sequence is CASSLVPEGAGGAFF. DNA of the CDR3: TGTGCCAGCAGCTTGGTCCCCGAAGGGGCCGGGGGAGCTTTCTTT.

The J gene is TRBJ2-3, the V gene TRBV7-9, with 15 nucleotides matching TRBD2. The CDR3 totals 17 residues. Germline lookup yields CDR1 SEHNR and CDR2 FQNEAQ (reference sequence). Trimming cost V 7 bases and J 6 bases; bases outside gene matches: 11. CDR3 nucleotides: TGTGCCAGCACGGGACTAGCGGGAGGAGGGGGCAGGGATACGCAGTATTTT. As protein: CASTGLAGGGGRDTQYF.

The J gene is TRBJ2-2, the V gene TRBV18; D is possibly TRBD1 (6 bases). Germline loops: CDR1 KGHSH, CDR2 LQKENI. V was cut by 3 bases and J by 0 bases, with 11 bases left in between. This CDR3 is 16 amino acids long. Written as DNA, the CDR3 is TGTGCCAGCTCACCGTCCCGACAGGCGAACACCGGGGAGCTGTTTTTT. It specifies CASSPSRQANTGELFF.

The chain combines TRBV4-3 with TRBJ1-2; D gene uncertain. CDR1 is LGHNA and CDR2 is YSLEER in the germline V gene. Trimming shortened V by 3 bases and J by 5 bases, and 16 bases separated the two germline ends. CDR3 length equals 15 residues. The CDR3 sequence: CASSHQPRAGYGYTF. CDR3 nucleotides: TGCGCCAGCAGCCATCAGCCCCGGGCGGGGTATGGCTACACCTTC.

V is TRBV11-3 and J is TRBJ1-4, with TRBD1 matching over 7 bases. The V and J ends lost 7 bases and 5 bases, in that order; junction bases with no gene match: 7. The CDR3 has 14 amino acids. Germline values: CDR1 SGHNT, CDR2 YENEEA. This CDR3 reads CASTRQGLNEKLFF. The DNA of the CDR3 is TGTGCCAGCACCCGACAGGGATTAAATGAAAAACTGTTTTTT.

This sequence joins TRBV7-6 and TRBJ2-1, with a weak D call TRBD2 (6 bases). V was shortened by 5 bases and J by 4 bases, with 15 bases between the two germline ends. CDR1 is SGHVS and CDR2 is FNYEAQ in the germline V gene. This CDR3 contains 15 residues. The CDR3 region has the DNA TGTGCCAGCAGCCGCCGGCTAGCGCAATACAATGAGCAGTTCTTC. It encodes CASSRRLAQYNEQFF.

In its sample, this clone was seen once. The rearrangement uses TRBV5-4 and TRBJ2-1, with D hard to call. V was clipped by 0 bases and J by 5 bases, with 12 bases between them. The CDR3 consists of 15 residues. CDR1 is SGHNT, CDR2 YYREEE, per germline (reference sequence). As DNA, the CDR3 is TGTGCCAGCAGCTTGGTTATAGACTCGGACAATGAGCAGTTCTTC. Translated, it gives CASSLVIDSDNEQFF.

This chain links TRBV4-3 with TRBJ2-5; 8 bases map to TRBD2. The germline CDR1 and CDR2 sequences are LGHNA and YSLEER. J lost 0 bases, V lost 4 bases, and 10 bases had no gene match. The CDR3 loop spans 17 amino acids. CDR3 nucleotide sequence: TGCGCCAGCAGCCCCCGGGGGGGCCCACTGTACCAAGAGACCCAGTACTTC. The encoded protein is CASSPRGGPLYQETQYF.

CDR3 region: CASSLSDRGTHGYTF. In DNA, the CDR3 is TGTGCCAGCAGCTTATCAGACAGGGGGACCCATGGCTACACCTTC. This chain connects TRBV11-1 to TRBJ1-2; 9 bases match TRBD1. Looked up from germline, CDR1 is SGHAT and CDR2 is FQDESV (reference sequence). J gave up 6 bases and V 2 bases, and 7 bases lay outside the gene matches. This CDR3 contains 15 residues. Full variable domain (missing parts from reference TRBV11-1 and TRBJ1-2): EAEVAQSPRYKITEKSQAVAFWCDPISGHATLYWYRQILGQGPELLVQFQDESVVDDSQLPKDRFSAERLKGVDSTLKIQPAELGDSAMYLCASSLSDRGTHGYTFGSGTRLTVV.

V usage is TRBV11-2 and J usage is TRBJ2-7, with TRBD1 identical over 9 bases. CDR3 size: 17 residues. From germline, CDR1 is SGHAT and CDR2 FQNNGV. V gave up 1 base and J gave up 7 bases; unmatched junction bases: 14. The CDR3 DNA follows: TGTGCCAGCAGCTTAGGTCGCGGCCGGGACAGGGTGAGGGAGCAGTACTTC. Its translation: CASSLGRGRDRVREQYF.

This clone was counted once. The chain uses TRBV19 and TRBJ2-2; a possible D gene is TRBD1 (6 bases). CDR1 is LNHDA and CDR2 is SQIVND in the germline V gene (reference sequence). V was clipped by 4 bases and J by 7 bases, with 13 bases between them. This CDR3 is 14 amino acids long. This chain's CDR3 is CASSTHQGNGELFF. In DNA form, the CDR3 reads TGTGCCAGTAGTACCCACCAGGGGAACGGGGAGCTGTTTTTT.

The V and J genes are TRBV18 and TRBJ1-1; a possible D gene is TRBD1 (6 bases). The CDR3 contains 15 residues. Germline CDR1 KGHSH, CDR2 LQKENI. V gave up 5 bases and J gave up 0 bases, with 13 bases separating them. The CDR3 DNA is TGTGCCAGCTCATCCCCGACAGGCATGAACACTGAAGCTTTCTTT. Its translation: CASSSPTGMNTEAFF.

J is TRBJ2-1 and V is TRBV24-1, with 9 bases that match TRBD1. The CDR3 consists of 14 residues. The V and J ends lost 7 bases and 8 bases, in that order; junction bases with no gene match: 8. The germline CDR1 and CDR2 sequences are KGHDR and SFDVKD. DNA for the CDR3: TGTGCCACCAGCCAGACAGGGGGGCGGGATGAGCAGTTCTTC. It is translated as CATSQTGGRDEQFF.

The CDR3 nucleotides are TGTGCCAGCAGTGACGCCCGGGGGTCTGGAAACACCATATATTTT. It encodes CASSDARGSGNTIYF. The rearrangement links TRBV6-1 to TRBJ1-3, with D maybe TRBD1 (5 bases). Germline V CDR1 and CDR2: MNHNS, SASEGT. This CDR3 spans 15 amino acids. The germline V and J ends were trimmed by 3 bases and 1 base, with 10 bases remaining between them.